This T cell receptor (beta chain) came from a study of memory CD4+ T cells and cytomegalovirus serostatus. Study at large: Donors were healthy Belgian adults, fewer than ten CMV seropositive and 20 to 30 seronegative.

Concerning this clone: Its specificity is unknown.

Method: immunoSEQ multiplex PCR; TCRdb's copy keeps in-frame clones and lacks some. This sample has some 50,000 clones, with around 80% found just once. General study results and limits: Suggested: most of the CMV-linked TCR signature lies in CD4+ memory cells.

The CDR3 is 14 residues long. Germline lookup yields CDR1 MNHNS and CDR2 SASEGT. Trimming cost V 4 bases and J 4 bases, with 13 bases left between them. The sort gate was single viable CD3+CD4+CD8-CD45RO+ cells for memory CD4+ T cells. The clonotype was recovered from an adult in good health and CMV-seronegative. The sequenced material came from memory CD4+ T cells from blood. The chain couples TRBV6-1 to TRBJ1-1; D might be TRBD1 (5 bases). CDR3 in DNA: TGTGCCAGCAGTGCCTCAACAGGTGTCACTGAAGCTTTCTTT. This sequence encodes CASSASTGVTEAFF.